This TCR beta chain was captured in a study of tumor and adjacent non-tumor tissue in lung cancer. Study context: On average, productive TCRbeta reads reached roughly 4 million per sample.

The sample holds a few counts of this clonotype. The target antigen is unknown. TCRbeta libraries were built with three rounds of nested PCR, modified from ARM-PCR. One entry per CDR3 protein, called by TCRdb with MiXCR from the multiplex PCR reads. The repertoire consists of roughly 48,000 distinct CDR3 sequences, with 64% occurring once and the leading ten covering approximately 30%. Study findings and constraints: In normal lung, the top 100 clones were significantly more dominant than in tumor.

The template was RNA from unsorted bulk tissue. More than 3 cm separated this lung sample from the edge of the tumor. Chemotherapy-naive patients with new lung cancer underwent thoracic surgery in China, August–November 2014. Trimming pared 5 bases from V and 0 bases from J, leaving 17 bases between. Per the germline V gene, CDR1 is SEHNR and CDR2 is FQNEAQ (reference sequence). The CDR3 is 17 residues long. The chain links TRBV7-9 to TRBJ2-1; maybe TRBD2 (5 bases). Sample: distant non-tumor lung tissue. This TCR was recovered from an older woman with non-small cell lung cancer. The CDR3 sequence is CASSPLFAGSSYNEQFF. The CDR3, as DNA: TGTGCCAGCAGCCCCCTATTCGCGGGCAGCTCCTACAATGAGCAGTTCTTC.